This T cell receptor beta chain emerged from a study of OX40 agonist ivuxolimab in advanced cancers. Study in general: Those enrolled were roughly 85% male, with a mean age of around 55 years and ages from about 20 to 90. Study-level points and caveats: Among some nonresponders, normalized T-cell clonal expansion was also low. No determination was made of the antigen specificity of the expanded peripheral T cells. CD8+ T cells were the subset that, on average, had more expanded clones than CD4+.

This clone was observed a handful of times. No antigen is known for it. The table came from immunoSEQ multiplex PCR; TCRdb's copy has only in-frame clones and leaves some out. The sample records tens of thousands of clones, more than 75% being singletons. CDR1 SSHAT and CDR2 FNYEAQ come from the germline V gene (reference sequence). V shed 4 bases, J shed 8 bases, and the junction held 4 bases outside the gene matches. The CDR3 sequence is 12 residues long. The sequencing here drew on CD4+ or CD8+ T cells sorted from blood, taken in a trial of the OX40 agonist ivuxolimab. The chain links TRBV7-7 to TRBJ1-1; 7 bases are shared with TRBD1. The sequence came from an adult with an advanced solid tumor such as melanoma, head and neck, liver or kidney cancer. CDR3 residues: CASSSWTGEAFF. Written as DNA, the CDR3 is TGTGCCAGCAGCTCGTGGACAGGAGAAGCTTTCTTT.